Listed below are T cell receptor beta chains from one sample, sequenced in a study of PD-1 blockade in classical Hodgkin lymphoma. Generated by immunoSEQ multiplex PCR, the TCRdb table keeps only in-frame clones and is missing some. The profile shows 90,000 or so clones, around 90% of them singletons. The starting material was peripheral blood mononuclear cells (PBMCs), obtained before the second cycle of nivolumab. The receptors were sampled from a human donor with classical Hodgkin lymphoma. The CDR3 runs from the conserved cysteine through the conserved F or W. D genes are given only for firm matches. For some rows the clone size is stated as once, few or many, or as a class when expanded; others skip it.

>NA|TRBJ1-1|TRBD1|TRBV5-1
CASRPTGTASAFF
TGCGCCAGCAGACCGACCGGGACAGCTTCAGCTTTCTTT
>NA|TRBJ2-2|NA|TRBV6-1
CASSRAPNTGELFF
TGTGCCAGCAGCAGGGCCCCGAACACCGGGGAGCTGTTTTTT
>NA|TRBJ2-2|TRBD1|TRBV18
CASSPRMGQGNTGELFF
TGTGCCAGCTCACCAAGAATGGGACAGGGGAACACCGGGGAGCTGTTTTTT
>NA|TRBJ2-4|TRBD2|TRBV5-6
CASSLRKTSISKNIQYF
TGTGCCAGCAGCTTGCGTAAGACTAGCATCTCCAAAAACATTCAGTACTTC
>once|TRBJ2-6|TRBD1|TRBV28
CASRTNPGTALGPANVLTF
TGTGCCAGCAGAACCAACCCTGGGACAGCCCTCGGTCCGGCCAACGTCCTGACTTTC
>NA|TRBJ2-2|TRBD2|TRBV28
CASRGTSGSTGELFF
TGTGCCAGCAGGGGAACTAGCGGGAGCACCGGGGAGCTGTTTTTT
>once|TRBJ2-3|NA|TRBV27
CASSFYPIGDTQYF
TGTGCCAGCAGTTTTTACCCTATAGGGGATACGCAGTATTTT
>NA|TRBJ2-1|NA|TRBV10-3
CAISTMGNEQFF
TGTGCCATCAGCACTATGGGGAATGAGCAGTTCTTC
>NA|TRBJ2-4|NA|TRBV27
CASSWDYKNIQYF
TGTGCCAGCAGTTGGGATTACAAAAACATTCAGTACTTC
>NA|TRBJ2-1|NA|TRBV7-3
CASSLGRASNEQFF
TGTGCCAGCAGCCTCGGCAGGGCGAGCAATGAGCAGTTCTTC
>NA|TRBJ2-1|NA|TRBV27
CASRFRRGLRGRPYNEQFF
TGTGCCAGCAGGTTTAGGAGGGGGCTTCGCGGGAGGCCCTACAATGAGCAGTTCTTC
>NA|TRBJ1-1|NA|TRBV9
CASILGQGPTEAFF
NA
>NA|TRBJ1-2|NA|TRBV6-6
CASSYEFGGYGYTF
TGTGCCAGCAGTTACGAGTTTGGCGGCTATGGCTACACCTTC
>NA|TRBJ1-4|NA|TRBV7-9
CASSPGDEKLFF
TGTGCCAGCAGCCCAGGGGACGAAAAACTGTTTTTT
>NA|TRBJ1-2|NA|TRBV15
CATSRTNKNYGYTF
TGTGCCACCAGCAGGACAAATAAGAACTATGGCTACACCTTC
>NA|TRBJ2-7|TRBD2|TRBV2
CASSEGWEGSYEQYF
TGTGCCAGCAGTGAAGGGTGGGAGGGATCCTACGAGCAGTACTTC
>NA|TRBJ2-1|TRBD2|TRBV6-1
CASSGSSGRAVEFF
TGTGCCAGCAGTGGGTCAAGCGGGAGGGCCGTGGAGTTCTTC
>NA|TRBJ2-7|NA|TRBV11-2
CASSFRSYEQYF
TGTGCCAGCAGCTTTAGGTCTTACGAGCAGTACTTC
>NA|TRBJ1-1|NA|TRBV28
CASSLYKTGEAFF
TGTGCCAGCAGTTTATACAAGACGGGAGAAGCTTTCTTT
>NA|TRBJ2-1|NA|TRBV6-1
CASTAGQTYNEQFF
TGTGCCAGCACCGCAGGGCAAACCTACAATGAGCAGTTCTTC
>once|TRBJ1-1|NA|TRBV12-5
CASGLVTNTEAFF
TGTGCTAGTGGTTTGGTAACGAACACTGAAGCTTTCTTT
>NA|TRBJ2-5|NA|TRBV4-2
CASSLSRRNQETQYF
TGTGCCAGCAGCCTCTCGAGGCGGAACCAAGAGACCCAGTACTTC
>NA|TRBJ2-1|TRBD2|TRBV5-6
CASSLLTGTSAYNEQFF
TGTGCCAGCAGCTTGCTCACCGGGACTAGCGCCTACAATGAGCAGTTCTTC
>NA|TRBJ2-2|NA|TRBV18
CASSPRTQGAAGELFF
TGTGCCAGCTCACCTCGGACCCAAGGGGCCGCCGGGGAGCTGTTTTTT
>NA|TRBJ1-3|NA|TRBV30
CAWSRGQGLDTIYF
TGTGCCTGGTCCCGGGGGCAGGGCCTGGACACCATATATTTT
>once|TRBJ1-1|TRBD1|TRBV7-8
CASSDPGQGGTEAFF
TGTGCCAGCAGCGACCCGGGACAGGGAGGCACTGAAGCTTTCTTT
>NA|TRBJ1-3|TRBD1|TRBV7-8
CASSIGTGGKGNTIYF
TGTGCCAGCAGCATAGGAACAGGGGGCAAGGGAAACACCATATATTTT
>NA|TRBJ2-1|NA|TRBV7-9
CASSLEGPSYNEQFF
TGTGCCAGCAGCTTGGAGGGGCCCTCCTACAATGAGCAGTTCTTC
>few|TRBJ1-2|NA|TRBV5-8
CASIFPGRTSYHYGYTF
TGTGCCAGCATCTTCCCCGGACGGACTTCGTACCACTATGGCTACACCTTC
>NA|TRBJ2-7|TRBD1|TRBV7-2
CASSLALDRSYEQYF
TGTGCCAGCAGCTTAGCTCTGGACAGGTCCTACGAGCAGTACTTC
>few|TRBJ1-1|TRBD1|TRBV30
CAWSETGGVTEAFF
TGTGCCTGGAGTGAGACAGGGGGCGTCACTGAAGCTTTCTTT
>once|TRBJ2-5|NA|TRBV6-4
CASSDSRLSSTSSPKETQYF
TGTGCCAGCAGTGACTCGAGACTTTCCTCGACCTCGTCCCCTAAAGAGACCCAGTACTTC
>NA|TRBJ1-1|NA|TRBV14
CASSQNTEAFF
TGTGCCAGCAGCCAAAACACTGAAGCTTTCTTT
>once|TRBJ2-1|NA|TRBV5-6
CASSLQGVEQFF
TGTGCCAGCAGCTTACAGGGTGTTGAGCAGTTCTTC
>NA|TRBJ2-1|NA|TRBV4-1
CASSQVSLSDEQFF
TGCGCCAGCAGCCAAGTAAGTCTAAGCGATGAGCAGTTCTTC
>NA|TRBJ2-3|TRBD2|TRBV10-3
CAISGKRELTDTQYF
TGTGCCATCAGTGGGAAGCGGGAGCTAACAGATACGCAGTATTTT
>NA|TRBJ2-2|NA|TRBV5-1
CASSLAVGVGKVAGELFF
TGCGCCAGCAGCTTGGCGGTGGGTGTCGGGAAAGTAGCCGGGGAGCTGTTTTTT